This T cell receptor (beta chain) comes out of a study of metastatic and nonmetastatic thyroid tumors. Study summary: Repertoire comparisons spanned blood and tumor or nodule tissue from malignant and benign thyroid patients. Study results and caveats: Malignant thyroid tumors reportedly exceeded benign nodules significantly in TCR beta diversity, with the difference appearing in blood and tumor.

Germline V gives CDR1 MGHRA, CDR2 YSYEKL. CDR3 length equals 15 residues. With V trimmed by 5 bases and J by 3 bases, 9 bases remained unmatched. Authors' data handling: Variation in CDR3 across clinicopathological groups served as the basis for constructing a distant-metastasis classifier in papillary thyroid cancer. TCRdb re-clonotyped the PCR reads via MiXCR. These V and J calls are TCRdb output, not the study's own analysis. The data hold 30,000 to 35,000 clones, with 15% observed a single time. In its sample, this clone was seen many times. What it binds is unknown. Other DNA sequences in the same sample also yield this CDR3. Ahead of thyroid surgery, no patient had received treatment of any kind.

The rearrangement joins TRBV4-1 to TRBJ2-7; TRBD2 matches at 8 bases. Sequencing was performed on blood. The receptor was derived from a male donor with papillary thyroid cancer or a benign thyroid nodule (not recorded which). Some clones in this sample may be carry-over from other donors' samples. The CDR3 DNA sequence: TGCGCCAGCAGCACCCGAGCGGGAGATTTCTACGAGCAGTACTTC. Its protein is CASSTRAGDFYEQYF.